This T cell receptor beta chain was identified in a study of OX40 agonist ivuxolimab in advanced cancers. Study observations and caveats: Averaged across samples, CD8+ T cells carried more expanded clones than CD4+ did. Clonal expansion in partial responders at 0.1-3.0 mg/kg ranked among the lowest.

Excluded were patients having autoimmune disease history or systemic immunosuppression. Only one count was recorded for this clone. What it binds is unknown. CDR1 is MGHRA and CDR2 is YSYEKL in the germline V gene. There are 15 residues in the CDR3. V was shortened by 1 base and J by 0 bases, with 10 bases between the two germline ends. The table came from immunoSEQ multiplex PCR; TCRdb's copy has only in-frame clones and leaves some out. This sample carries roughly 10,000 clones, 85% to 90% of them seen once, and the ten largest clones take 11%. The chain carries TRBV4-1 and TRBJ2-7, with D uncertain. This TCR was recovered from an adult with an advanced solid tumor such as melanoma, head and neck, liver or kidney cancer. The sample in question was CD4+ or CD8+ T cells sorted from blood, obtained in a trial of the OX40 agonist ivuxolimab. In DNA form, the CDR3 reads TGCGCCAGCAGCCAAGTCTTGAGGTCCTCCTACGAGCAGTACTTC. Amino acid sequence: CASSQVLRSSYEQYF.